Listed here is a single T cell receptor beta chain. Its antigen is as yet unknown. The germline gene is not matched at one end of the junction; a read error may be the cause. This entry belongs to a study of glioma-infiltrating T cells. About the research overall: Samples included WHO grade II oligodendrogliomas or astrocytomas and initial-diagnosis grade IV glioblastomas. Broader study findings: Only very few CDR3 sequences appeared in both tissue and blood. Patients with low tissue-blood divergence carried a signature set of shared blood CDR3 motifs.

Amplification of TCR alpha and beta CDR3 regions from RNA used iRepertoire nested multiplex PCR. TCRdb called the multiplex PCR reads again in MiXCR, with one record for every CDR3 protein. This table has about 380,000 distinct CDR3 sequences, around 45% appearing once. CDR3 length: 14 amino acids. CDR1 MDHEN and CDR2 SYDVKM come from the germline V gene. This TCR was recovered from a human donor with low-grade glioma or glioblastoma, undergoing nonglioma brain surgery, or in good health (not recorded which). The V and J genes are TRBV28 and TRBJ2-7, with 8 bases lining up with TRBD2. Sequencing was carried out using glioma tissue, nonneoplastic brain tissue, or PBMCs (not recorded which). The CDR3: CASSLREARYEQHF. As DNA, the CDR3 is TGTGCCAGCAGTTTGCGGGAGGCTCGGTACGAGCAGCACTTC.